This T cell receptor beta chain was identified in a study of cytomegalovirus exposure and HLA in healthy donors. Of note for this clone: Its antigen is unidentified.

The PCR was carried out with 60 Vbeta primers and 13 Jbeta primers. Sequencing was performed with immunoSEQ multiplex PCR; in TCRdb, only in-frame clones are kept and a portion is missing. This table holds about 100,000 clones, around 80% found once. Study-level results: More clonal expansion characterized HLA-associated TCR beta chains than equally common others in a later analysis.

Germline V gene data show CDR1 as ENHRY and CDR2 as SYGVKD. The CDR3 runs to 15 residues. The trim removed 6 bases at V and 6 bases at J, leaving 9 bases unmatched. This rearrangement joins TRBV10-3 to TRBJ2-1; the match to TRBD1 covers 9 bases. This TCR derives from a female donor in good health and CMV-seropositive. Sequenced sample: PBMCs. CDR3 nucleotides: TGTGCCATCAGCCCGGGACAGGGTAGCTCCAATGAGCAGTTCTTC. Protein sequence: CAISPGQGSSNEQFF.